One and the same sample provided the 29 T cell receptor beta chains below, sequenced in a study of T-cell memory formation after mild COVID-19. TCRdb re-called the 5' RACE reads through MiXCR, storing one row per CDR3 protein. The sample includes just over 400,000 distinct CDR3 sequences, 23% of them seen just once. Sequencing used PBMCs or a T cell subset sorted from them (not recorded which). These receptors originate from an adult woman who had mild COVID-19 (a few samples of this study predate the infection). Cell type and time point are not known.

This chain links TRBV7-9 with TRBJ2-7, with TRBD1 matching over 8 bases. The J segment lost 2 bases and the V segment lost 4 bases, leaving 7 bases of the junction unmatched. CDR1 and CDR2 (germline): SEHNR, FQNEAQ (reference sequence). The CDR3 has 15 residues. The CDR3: CASSSDRGSPYEQYF. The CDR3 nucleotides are TGTGCCAGCAGCTCAGACAGGGGATCGCCCTACGAGCAGTACTTC.

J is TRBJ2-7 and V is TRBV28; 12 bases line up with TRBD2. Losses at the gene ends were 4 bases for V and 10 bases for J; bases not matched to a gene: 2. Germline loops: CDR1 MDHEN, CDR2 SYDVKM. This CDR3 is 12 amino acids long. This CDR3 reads CASSSSGGEQYV. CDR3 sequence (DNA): TGTGCCAGCAGTTCTAGCGGGGGGGAACAGTACGTC.

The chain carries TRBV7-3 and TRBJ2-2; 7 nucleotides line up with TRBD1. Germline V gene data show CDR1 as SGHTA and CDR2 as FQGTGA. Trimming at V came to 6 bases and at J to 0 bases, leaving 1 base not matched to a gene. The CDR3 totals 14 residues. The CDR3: CASRQGTNTGELFF. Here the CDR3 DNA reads TGTGCCAGCAGACAGGGGACGAACACCGGGGAGCTGTTTTTT.

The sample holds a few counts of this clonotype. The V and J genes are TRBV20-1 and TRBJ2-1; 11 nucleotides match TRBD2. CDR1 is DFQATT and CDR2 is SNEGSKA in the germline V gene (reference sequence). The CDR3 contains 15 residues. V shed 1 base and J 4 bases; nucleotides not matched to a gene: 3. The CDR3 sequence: CSARAVAGGYNEQFF. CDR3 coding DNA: TGCAGTGCTAGAGCTGTAGCGGGAGGGTACAATGAGCAGTTCTTC.

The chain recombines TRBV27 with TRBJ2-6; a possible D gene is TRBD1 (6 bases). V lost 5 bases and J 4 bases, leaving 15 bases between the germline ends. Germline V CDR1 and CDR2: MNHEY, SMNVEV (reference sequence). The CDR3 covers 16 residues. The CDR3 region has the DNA TGTGCCAGCAGTCCGGCAGGGGCACGGGGGGCCAACGTCCTGACTTTC. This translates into CASSPAGARGANVLTF.

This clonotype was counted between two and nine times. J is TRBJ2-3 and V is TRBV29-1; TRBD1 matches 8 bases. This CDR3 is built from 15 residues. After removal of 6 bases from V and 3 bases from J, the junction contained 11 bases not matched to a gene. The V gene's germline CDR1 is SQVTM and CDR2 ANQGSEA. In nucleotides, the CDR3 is TGCAGCGTCACCAGGGGGCTCATGGAAACAGATACGCAGTATTTT. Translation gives CSVTRGLMETDTQYF.

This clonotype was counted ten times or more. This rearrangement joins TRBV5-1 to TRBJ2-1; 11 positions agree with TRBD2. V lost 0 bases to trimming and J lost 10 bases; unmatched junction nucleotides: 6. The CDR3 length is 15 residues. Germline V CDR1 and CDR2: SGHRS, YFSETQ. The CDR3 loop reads CASSLDLAGGREQFF. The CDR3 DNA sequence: TGCGCCAGCAGCTTGGATCTAGCGGGAGGTCGGGAGCAGTTCTTC.

The CDR3 sequence is CASSVAQSWDEQFF. The CDR3 DNA reads TGTGCCAGCAGCGTAGCGCAGAGCTGGGATGAGCAGTTCTTC. The chain employs TRBV9 and TRBJ2-1; D uncertain. The germline V gene has CDR1 SGDLS and CDR2 YYNGEE. This CDR3 is 14 amino acids long. Trimming took off 0 bases at V and 8 bases at J, with 12 bases between the two ends.

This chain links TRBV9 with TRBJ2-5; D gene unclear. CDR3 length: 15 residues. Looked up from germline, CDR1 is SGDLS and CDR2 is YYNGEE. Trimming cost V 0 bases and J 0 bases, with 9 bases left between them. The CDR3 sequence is CASSVGTRDQETQYF. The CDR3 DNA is TGTGCCAGCAGCGTAGGTACAAGGGACCAAGAGACCCAGTACTTC.

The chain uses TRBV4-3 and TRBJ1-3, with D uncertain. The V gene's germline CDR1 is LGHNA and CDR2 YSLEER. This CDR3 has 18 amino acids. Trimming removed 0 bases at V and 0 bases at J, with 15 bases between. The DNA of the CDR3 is TGCGCCAGCAGCCAAGATCTTGTGACTCCGAGCTCTGGAAACACCATATATTTT. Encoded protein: CASSQDLVTPSSGNTIYF.

In DNA form, the CDR3 reads TGTGCCAGCAGCCAAGAAACTGGCGGGGGGGCCTCTACAGATACGCAGTATTTT. Translated, it gives CASSQETGGGASTDTQYF. This chain links TRBV3-1 with TRBJ2-3, with TRBD2 identical over 9 bases. Germline V CDR1 and CDR2: LGHDT, YNNKEL (reference sequence). V gave up 0 bases and J gave up 3 bases; unmatched junction bases: 10. This CDR3 spans 18 amino acids.

This CDR3 is CAISEGPGHGYTF. CDR3 nucleotide sequence: TGTGCCATCAGTGAAGGGCCTGGGCATGGCTACACCTTC. V is TRBV10-3 and J is TRBJ1-2; D unresolved. The germline gives CDR1 ENHRY, CDR2 SYGVKD. This CDR3 contains 13 residues. Deletions cut 3 bases from V and 6 bases from J, with 11 bases between.

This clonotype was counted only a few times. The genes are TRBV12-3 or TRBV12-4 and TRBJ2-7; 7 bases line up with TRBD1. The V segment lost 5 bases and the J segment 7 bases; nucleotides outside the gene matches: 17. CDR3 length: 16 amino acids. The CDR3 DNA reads TGTGCCAGCAGTCCCGAGGGGGCCCTCCCATTATTGGAGCAGTACTTC. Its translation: CASSPEGALPLLEQYF.

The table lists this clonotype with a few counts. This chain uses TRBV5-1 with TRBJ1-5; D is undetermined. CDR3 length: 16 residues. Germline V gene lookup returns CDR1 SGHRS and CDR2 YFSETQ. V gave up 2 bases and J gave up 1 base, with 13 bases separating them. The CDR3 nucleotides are TGCGCCAGCAGCTTATCCGGGTCGGGGAGCAATCAGCCCCAGCATTTT. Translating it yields CASSLSGSGSNQPQHF.

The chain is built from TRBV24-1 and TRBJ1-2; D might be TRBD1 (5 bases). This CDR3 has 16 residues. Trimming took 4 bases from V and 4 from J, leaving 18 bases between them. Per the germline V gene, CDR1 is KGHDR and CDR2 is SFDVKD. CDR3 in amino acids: CATSETGTTEFYGYTF. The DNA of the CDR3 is TGTGCCACCAGTGAAACCGGGACCACTGAGTTCTATGGCTACACCTTC.

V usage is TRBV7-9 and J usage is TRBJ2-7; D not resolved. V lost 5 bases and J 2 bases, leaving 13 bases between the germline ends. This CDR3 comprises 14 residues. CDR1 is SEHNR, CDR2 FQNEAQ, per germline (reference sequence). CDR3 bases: TGTGCCAGCAGCACTGCTCACAGTACCTACGAGCAGTACTTC. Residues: CASSTAHSTYEQYF.

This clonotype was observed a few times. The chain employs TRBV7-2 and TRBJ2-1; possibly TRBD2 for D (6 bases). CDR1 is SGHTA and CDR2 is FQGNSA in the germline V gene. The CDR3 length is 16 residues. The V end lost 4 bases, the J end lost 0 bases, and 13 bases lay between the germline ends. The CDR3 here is CASSYRRGVSYNEQFF. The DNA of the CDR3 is TGTGCCAGCAGCTACCGGAGGGGAGTCTCCTACAATGAGCAGTTCTTC.

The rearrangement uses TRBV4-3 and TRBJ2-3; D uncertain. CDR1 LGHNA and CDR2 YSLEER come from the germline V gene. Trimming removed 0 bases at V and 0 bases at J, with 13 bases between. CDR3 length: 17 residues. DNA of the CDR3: TGCGCCAGCAGCCAAGAGAGGCGCGGATCTAGCACAGATACGCAGTATTTT. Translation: CASSQERRGSSTDTQYF.

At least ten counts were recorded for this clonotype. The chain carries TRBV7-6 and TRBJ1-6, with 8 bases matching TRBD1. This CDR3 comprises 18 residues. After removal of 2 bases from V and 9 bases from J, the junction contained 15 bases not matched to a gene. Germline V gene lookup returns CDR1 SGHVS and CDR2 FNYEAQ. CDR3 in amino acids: CASSLIPGTGEGGSPLHF. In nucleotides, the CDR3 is TGTGCCAGCAGCTTAATCCCTGGGACAGGCGAAGGGGGTTCACCCCTCCACTTT.

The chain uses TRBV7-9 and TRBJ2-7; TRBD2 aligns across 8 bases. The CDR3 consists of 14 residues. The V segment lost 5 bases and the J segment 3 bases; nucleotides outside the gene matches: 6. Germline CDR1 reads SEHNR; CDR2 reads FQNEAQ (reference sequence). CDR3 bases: TGTGCCAGCAGCCATAGCGGGATTGACTACGAGCAGTACTTC. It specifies CASSHSGIDYEQYF.

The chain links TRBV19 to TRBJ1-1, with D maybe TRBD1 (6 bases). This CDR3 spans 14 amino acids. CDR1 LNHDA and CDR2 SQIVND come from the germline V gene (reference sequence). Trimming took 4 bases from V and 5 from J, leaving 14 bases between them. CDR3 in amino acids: CASSSHGGRTEAFF. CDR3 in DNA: TGTGCCAGTAGTAGCCATGGGGGGCGTACTGAAGCTTTCTTT.

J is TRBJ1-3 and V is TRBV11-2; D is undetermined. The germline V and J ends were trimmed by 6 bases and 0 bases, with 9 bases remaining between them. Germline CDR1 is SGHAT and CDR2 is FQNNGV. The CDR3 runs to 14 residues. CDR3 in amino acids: CASSLSHSGNTIYF. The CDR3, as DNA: TGTGCCAGCAGTCTATCTCACTCTGGAAACACCATATATTTT.

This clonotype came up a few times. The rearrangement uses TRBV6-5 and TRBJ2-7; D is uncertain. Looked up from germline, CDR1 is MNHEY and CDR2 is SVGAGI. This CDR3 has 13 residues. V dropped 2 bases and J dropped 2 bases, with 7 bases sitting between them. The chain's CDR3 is CASSYALPYEQYF. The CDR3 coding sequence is TGTGCCAGCAGTTACGCACTTCCCTACGAGCAGTACTTC.

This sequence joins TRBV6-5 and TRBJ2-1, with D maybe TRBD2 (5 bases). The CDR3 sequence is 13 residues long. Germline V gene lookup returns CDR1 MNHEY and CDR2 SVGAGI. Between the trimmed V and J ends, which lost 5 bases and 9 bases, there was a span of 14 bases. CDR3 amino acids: CASSTDSVAEQFF. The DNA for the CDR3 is TGTGCCAGCAGTACAGATAGCGTAGCTGAGCAGTTCTTC.

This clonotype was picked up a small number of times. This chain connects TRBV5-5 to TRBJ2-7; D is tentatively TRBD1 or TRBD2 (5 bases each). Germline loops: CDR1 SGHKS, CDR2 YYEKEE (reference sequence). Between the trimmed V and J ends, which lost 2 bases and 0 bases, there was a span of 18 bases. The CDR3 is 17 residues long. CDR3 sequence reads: CASSFRRQRQTSYEQYF. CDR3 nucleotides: TGTGCCAGCAGCTTCCGCAGACAGCGGCAGACCTCCTACGAGCAGTACTTC.

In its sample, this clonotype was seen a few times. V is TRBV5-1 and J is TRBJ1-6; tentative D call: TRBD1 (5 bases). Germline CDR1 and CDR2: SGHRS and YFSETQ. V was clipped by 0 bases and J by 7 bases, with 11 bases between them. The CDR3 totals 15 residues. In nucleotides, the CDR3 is TGCGCCAGCAGCTTGGATGGCCAGGGAAATTCACCCCTCCACTTT. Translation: CASSLDGQGNSPLHF.

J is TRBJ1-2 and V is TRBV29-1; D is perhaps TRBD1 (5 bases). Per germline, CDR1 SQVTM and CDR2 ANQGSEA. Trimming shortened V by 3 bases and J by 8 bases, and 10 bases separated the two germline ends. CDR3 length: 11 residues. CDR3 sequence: CSVDSGRGYTF. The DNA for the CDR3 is TGCAGCGTTGATTCAGGGAGAGGCTACACCTTC.

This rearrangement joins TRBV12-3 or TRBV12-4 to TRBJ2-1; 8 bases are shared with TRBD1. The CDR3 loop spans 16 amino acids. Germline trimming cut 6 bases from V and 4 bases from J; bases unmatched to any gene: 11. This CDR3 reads CASRAGPGQVYNEQFF. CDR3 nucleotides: TGTGCCAGCAGAGCTGGTCCGGGACAGGTTTACAATGAGCAGTTCTTC.

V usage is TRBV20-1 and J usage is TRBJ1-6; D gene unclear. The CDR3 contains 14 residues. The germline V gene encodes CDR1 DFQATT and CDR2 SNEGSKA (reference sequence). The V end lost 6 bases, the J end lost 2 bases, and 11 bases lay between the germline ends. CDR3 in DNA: TGCAGTGCGGCTGTCGCGGCCTATAATTCACCCCTCCACTTT. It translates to CSAAVAAYNSPLHF.